Here is one T cell receptor (beta chain) with its context. Antigen: not known. A much larger clone differs from this one at a single base, so this may be a read error. These data originate in a study of Graves' ophthalmopathy and Graves' hyperthyroidism. Study-wide results and limits: Clonotypes were expanded in thyroid at above 0.001 frequency, and most also appeared in blood.

Amplification targeted the TCR beta CDR3 regions, with RNA transcripts as the source material. HTBI primers served in a first-round RT-PCR, which a second-round multiplex PCR followed. TCRdb re-called the multiplex PCR reads through MiXCR, storing one row per CDR3 protein. In the table there are about 500,000 distinct CDR3 sequences, approximately 14% of which are singletons. Germline values: CDR1 DFQATT, CDR2 SNEGSKA (reference sequence). This CDR3 region has 14 residues. This chain connects TRBV20-1 to TRBJ1-2; D gene uncertain. This TCR derives from a young woman with Graves' ophthalmopathy. Sequenced: blood. CDR3 region: CSARDLGPNYGFTF. DNA for the CDR3: TGCAGTGCTAGAGATTTAGGGCCTAACTATGGCTTCACCTTC.